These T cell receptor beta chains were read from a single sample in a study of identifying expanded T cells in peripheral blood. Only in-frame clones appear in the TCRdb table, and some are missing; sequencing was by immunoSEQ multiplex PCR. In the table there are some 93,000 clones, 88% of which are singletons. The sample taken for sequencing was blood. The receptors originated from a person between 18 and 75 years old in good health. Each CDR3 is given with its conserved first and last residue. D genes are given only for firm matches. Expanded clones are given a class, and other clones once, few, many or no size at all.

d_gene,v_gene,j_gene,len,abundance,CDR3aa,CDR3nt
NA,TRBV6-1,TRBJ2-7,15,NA,CASRGRTTNSYEQYF,TGTGCCAGCAGGGGACGGACCACCAACTCCTACGAGCAGTACTTC
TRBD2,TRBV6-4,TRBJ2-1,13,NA,CASSFREGGEQFF,TGTGCCAGCAGTTTCCGGGAGGGGGGTGAGCAGTTCTTC
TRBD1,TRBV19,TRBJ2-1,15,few,CASSKDRGRNNEQFF,TGTGCCAGTAGTAAAGACAGGGGGAGGAACAATGAGCAGTTCTTC
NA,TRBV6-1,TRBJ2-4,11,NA,CASSSLNIQYF,TGTGCCAGCAGTTCCCTAAACATTCAGTACTTC
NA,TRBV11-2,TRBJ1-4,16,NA,CASSFFGDREAGKLFF,TGTGCCAGCAGCTTTTTCGGGGACCGGGAAGCGGGAAAACTGTTTTTT
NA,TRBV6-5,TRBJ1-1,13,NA,CASREVGSTEAFF,TGTGCCAGCAGAGAGGTGGGGAGCACTGAAGCTTTCTTT
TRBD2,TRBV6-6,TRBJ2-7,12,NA,CASEETSGKQYF,TGTGCCAGCGAAGAGACTAGCGGGAAGCAGTACTTC
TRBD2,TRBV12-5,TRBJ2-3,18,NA,CASGLVVLAGGPGDTQYF,TGTGCTAGTGGTTTGGTGGTGTTAGCGGGAGGGCCAGGAGATACGCAGTATTTT
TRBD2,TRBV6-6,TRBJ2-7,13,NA,CASSRGGGYEQYF,TGTGCCAGCAGTCGCGGGGGGGGGTACGAGCAGTACTTC
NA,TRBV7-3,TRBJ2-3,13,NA,CASSFMGTDTQYF,TGTGCCAGCAGCTTTATGGGAACAGATACGCAGTATTTT
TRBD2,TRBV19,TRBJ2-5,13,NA,CASSGGGMETQYF,TGTGCCAGTAGCGGCGGGGGGATGGAGACCCAGTACTTC
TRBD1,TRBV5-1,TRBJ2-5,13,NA,CASRTGAQETQYF,TGCGCCAGCAGGACAGGGGCGCAAGAGACCCAGTACTTC
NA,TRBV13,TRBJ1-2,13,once,CASSLRSNYGYTF,TGTGCCAGCAGCTTACGCAGTAACTATGGCTACACCTTC
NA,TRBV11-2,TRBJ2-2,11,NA,CASSLTGELFF,TGTGCCAGCAGCTTAACCGGGGAGCTGTTTTTT
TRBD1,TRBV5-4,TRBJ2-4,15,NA,CASSDSRTGINIQYF,TGTGCCAGCAGCGATAGTCGGACAGGGATCAACATTCAGTACTTC
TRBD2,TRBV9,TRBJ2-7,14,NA,CASSVQAGDYEQYF,TGTGCCAGCAGCGTGCAAGCGGGGGACTACGAGCAGTACTTC
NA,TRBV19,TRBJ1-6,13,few,CASSQGMRSPLHF,TGTGCCAGTAGTCAGGGAATGAGATCACCCCTCCACTTT
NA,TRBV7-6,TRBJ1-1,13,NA,CASSFGGNTEAFF,TGTGCCAGCAGCTTCGGAGGGAACACTGAAGCTTTCTTT
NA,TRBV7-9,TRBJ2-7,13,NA,CASSLLAAHEQYF,TGTGCCAGCAGCTTATTGGCGGCACACGAGCAGTACTTC
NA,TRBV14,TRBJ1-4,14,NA,CASSQLGANEKLFF,TGTGCCAGCAGCCAACTGGGAGCTAATGAAAAACTGTTTTTT
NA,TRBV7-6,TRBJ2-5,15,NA,CASSLAQWAQETQYF,TGTGCCAGCAGCTTGGCACAGTGGGCCCAAGAGACCCAGTACTTC
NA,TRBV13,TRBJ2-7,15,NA,CASSSGHRSSYEQYF,TGTGCCAGCAGCTCCGGACACCGGAGCTCCTACGAGCAGTACTTC
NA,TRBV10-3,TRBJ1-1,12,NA,CAISTKGTEAFF,TGTGCCATCAGTACTAAAGGGACTGAAGCTTTCTTT
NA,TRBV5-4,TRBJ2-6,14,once,CASSIVSGANVLTF,TGTGCCAGCAGCATTGTCTCTGGGGCCAACGTCCTGACTTTC
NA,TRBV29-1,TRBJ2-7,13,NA,CSVSTGISYEQYF,TGCAGCGTTTCTACAGGGATCTCCTACGAGCAGTACTTC
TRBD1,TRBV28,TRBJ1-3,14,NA,CASKGGQGRHTIYF,TGTGCCAGCAAAGGGGGACAGGGACGGCACACCATATATTTT
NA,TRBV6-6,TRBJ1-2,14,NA,CASRAVGGGYGYTF,TGTGCCAGCAGGGCGGTAGGGGGAGGCTATGGCTACACCTTC